The entry below gives a single T cell receptor (beta chain) sequence along with its context. The data belong to a study of blood T cell repertoires in COVID-19. Study summary: Samples taken during acute and convalescent COVID-19 were collected in the United States, Italy and Spain.

Per the original methods: By means of reference gene primer amplification, nucleated cell counts were estimated. TCRdb's copy holds only in-frame clones and misses some; the assay was immunoSEQ multiplex PCR. That table is the source of V, J and clone size, and D and trimming were worked out from the DNA. The table shows more than 300,000 clones, with 65% to 90% occurring only once. Individuals aged roughly 18 to 95 years were recruited from roughly 23 US areas. Donors were grouped by their self-reported clinical history. The V and J ends lost 4 bases and 2 bases respectively, with 12 bases between them. Germline values: CDR1 SGHRS, CDR2 YFSETQ. The CDR3 length is 14 residues.

The sample taken for sequencing was PBMCs or T cells enriched from blood (not recorded which). The chain joins TRBV5-1 to TRBJ1-2; TRBD1 is a possible D gene (5 bases). This receptor was obtained from a man aged 25-45 years who had recovered from COVID-19. The CDR3 is CASSMTAGNYGYTF. Written as DNA, the CDR3 is TGCGCCAGCAGCATGACAGCGGGGAACTATGGCTACACCTTC.